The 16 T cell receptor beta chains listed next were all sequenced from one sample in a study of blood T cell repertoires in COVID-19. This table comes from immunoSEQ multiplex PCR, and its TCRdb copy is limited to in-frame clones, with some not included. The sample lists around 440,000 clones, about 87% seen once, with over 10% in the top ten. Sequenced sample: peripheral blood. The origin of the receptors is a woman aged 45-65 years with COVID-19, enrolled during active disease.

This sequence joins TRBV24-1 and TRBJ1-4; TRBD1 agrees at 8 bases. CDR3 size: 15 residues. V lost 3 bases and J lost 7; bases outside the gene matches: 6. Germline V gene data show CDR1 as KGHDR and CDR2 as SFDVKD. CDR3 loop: CATSDGQGRGEKLFF. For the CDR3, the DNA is TGTGCCACCAGTGATGGACAGGGACGGGGTGAAAAACTGTTTTTT.

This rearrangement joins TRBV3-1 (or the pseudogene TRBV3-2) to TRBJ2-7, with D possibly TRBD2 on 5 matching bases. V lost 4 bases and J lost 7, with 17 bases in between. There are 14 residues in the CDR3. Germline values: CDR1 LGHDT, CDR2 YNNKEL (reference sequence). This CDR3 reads CASSPTLVSGEQYF. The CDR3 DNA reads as TGTGCCAGCAGCCCTACACTAGTCTCCGGGGAGCAGTACTTC.

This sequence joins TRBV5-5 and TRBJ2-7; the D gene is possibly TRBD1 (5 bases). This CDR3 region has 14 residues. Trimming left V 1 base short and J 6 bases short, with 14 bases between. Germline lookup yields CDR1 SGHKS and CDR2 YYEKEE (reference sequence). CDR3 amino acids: CASSLIGQRGEQYF. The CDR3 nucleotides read TGTGCCAGCAGCTTGATAGGACAAAGGGGCGAGCAGTACTTC.

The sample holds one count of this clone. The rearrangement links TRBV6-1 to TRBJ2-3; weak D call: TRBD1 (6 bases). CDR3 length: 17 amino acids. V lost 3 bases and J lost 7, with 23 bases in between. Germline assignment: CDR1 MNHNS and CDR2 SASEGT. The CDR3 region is CASSDGQFPPTANTQYF. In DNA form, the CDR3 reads TGTGCCAGCAGTGATGGACAGTTCCCTCCCACGGCGAATACGCAGTATTTT.

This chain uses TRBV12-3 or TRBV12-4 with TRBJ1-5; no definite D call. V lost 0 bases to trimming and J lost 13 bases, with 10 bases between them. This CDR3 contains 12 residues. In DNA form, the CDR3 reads TGTGCCAGCAGTTTAGCGGGCACCCCACAGCATTTT. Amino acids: CASSLAGTPQHF.

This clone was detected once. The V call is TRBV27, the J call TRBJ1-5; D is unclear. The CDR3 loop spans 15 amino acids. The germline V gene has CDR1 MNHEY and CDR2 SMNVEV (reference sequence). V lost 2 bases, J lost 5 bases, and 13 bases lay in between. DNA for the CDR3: TGTGCCAGCAGTTTAATGGCGGGATTGCATCAGCCCCAGCATTTT. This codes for CASSLMAGLHQPQHF.

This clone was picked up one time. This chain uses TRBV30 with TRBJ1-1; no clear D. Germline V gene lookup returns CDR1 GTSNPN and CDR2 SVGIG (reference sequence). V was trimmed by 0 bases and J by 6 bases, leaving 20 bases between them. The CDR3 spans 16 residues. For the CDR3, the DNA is TGTGCCTGGAGTGTTGAAAGACTTCAAATTGGCGCTGAAGCTTTCTTT. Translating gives CAWSVERLQIGAEAFF.

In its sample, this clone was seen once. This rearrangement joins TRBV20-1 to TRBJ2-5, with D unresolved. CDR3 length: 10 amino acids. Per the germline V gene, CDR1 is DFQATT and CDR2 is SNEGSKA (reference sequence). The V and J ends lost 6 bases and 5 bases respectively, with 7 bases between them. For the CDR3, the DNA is TGCAGTGCCCCATTGGAGACCCAGTACTTC. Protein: CSAPLETQYF.

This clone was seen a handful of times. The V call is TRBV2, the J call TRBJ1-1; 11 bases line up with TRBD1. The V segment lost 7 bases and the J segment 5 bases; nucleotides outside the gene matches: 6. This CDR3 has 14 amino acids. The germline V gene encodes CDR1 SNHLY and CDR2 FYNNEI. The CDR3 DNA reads TGTGCCAGCAACTACGGACAGGGGGCTACTGAAGCTTTCTTT. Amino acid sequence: CASNYGQGATEAFF.

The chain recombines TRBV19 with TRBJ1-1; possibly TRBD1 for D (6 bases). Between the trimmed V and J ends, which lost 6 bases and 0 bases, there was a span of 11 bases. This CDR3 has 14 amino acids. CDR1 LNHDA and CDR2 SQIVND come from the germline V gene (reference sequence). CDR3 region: CASSITGMNTEAFF. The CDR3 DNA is TGTGCCAGTAGCATTACAGGGATGAACACTGAAGCTTTCTTT.

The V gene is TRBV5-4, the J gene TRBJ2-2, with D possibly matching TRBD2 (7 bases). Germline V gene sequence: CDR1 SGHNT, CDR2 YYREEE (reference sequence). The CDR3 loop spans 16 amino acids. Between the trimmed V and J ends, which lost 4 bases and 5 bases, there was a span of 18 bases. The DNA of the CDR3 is TGTGCCAGCAGCCTCGCGTCGGGGGGCGCAACCGGGGAGCTGTTTTTT. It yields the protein CASSLASGGATGELFF.

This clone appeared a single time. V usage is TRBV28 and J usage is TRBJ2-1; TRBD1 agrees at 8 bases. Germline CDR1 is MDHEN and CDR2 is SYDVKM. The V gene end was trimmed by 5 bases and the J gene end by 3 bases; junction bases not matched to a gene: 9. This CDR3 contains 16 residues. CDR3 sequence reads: CASSTVGQGIYNEQFF. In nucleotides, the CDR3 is TGTGCCAGCAGTACCGTCGGACAGGGAATCTACAATGAGCAGTTCTTC. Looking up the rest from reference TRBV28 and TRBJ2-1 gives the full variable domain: DVKVTQSSRYLVKRTGEKVFLECVQDMDHENMFWYRQDPGLGLRLIYFSYDVKMKEKGDIPEGYSVSREKKERFSLILESASTNQTSMYLCASSTVGQGIYNEQFFGPGTRLTVL.

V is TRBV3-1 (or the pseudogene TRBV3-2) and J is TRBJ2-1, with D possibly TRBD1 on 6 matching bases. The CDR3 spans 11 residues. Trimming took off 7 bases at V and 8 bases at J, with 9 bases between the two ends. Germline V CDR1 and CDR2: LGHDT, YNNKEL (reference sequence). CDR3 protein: CASMDSHEQFF. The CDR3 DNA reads TGTGCCAGCATGGACAGCCATGAGCAGTTCTTC.

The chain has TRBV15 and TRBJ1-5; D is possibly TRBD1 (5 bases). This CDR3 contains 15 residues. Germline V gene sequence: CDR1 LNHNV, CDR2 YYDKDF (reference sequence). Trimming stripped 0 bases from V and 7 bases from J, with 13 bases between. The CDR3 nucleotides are TGTGCCACCAGCAGAGATGCGGGGGACGGACAGCCCCAGCATTTT. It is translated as CATSRDAGDGQPQHF.

CDR3 loop: CASSPTLQGATEAFF. In DNA form, the CDR3 reads TGCGCCAGCAGCCCGACCTTACAGGGAGCGACTGAAGCTTTCTTT. The V call is TRBV4-1, the J call TRBJ1-1; tentative D call: TRBD1 (6 bases). This CDR3 contains 15 residues. From germline, CDR1 is MGHRA and CDR2 YSYEKL. Between the trimmed V and J ends, which lost 4 bases and 5 bases, there was a span of 17 bases.

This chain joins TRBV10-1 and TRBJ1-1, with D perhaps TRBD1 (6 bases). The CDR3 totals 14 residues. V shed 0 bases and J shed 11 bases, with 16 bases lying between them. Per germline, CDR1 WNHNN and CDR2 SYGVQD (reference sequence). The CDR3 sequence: CASSESSRGGRAFF. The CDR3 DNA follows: TGCGCCAGCAGTGAGTCGAGCAGGGGAGGGAGGGCTTTCTTT.